A selection of T cell receptor beta chains follows, all from one sample in a study of blood T cells in healthy people across ages. One entry per CDR3 protein results from TCRdb running MiXCR on the 5' RACE reads. The data show fewer than 1 million distinct CDR3 sequences, 44% seen once. What was sequenced was blood. Source of these receptors: a man between 60 and 70 years old in good health. The CDR3 runs from the conserved cysteine through the conserved F or W. The D gene is left open where the match is weak. Clone size, where shown, is once, few, many, or a class for clones that have expanded.

CDR3 protein: CASSHGTGGANVLTF
CDR3 DNA: TGTGCCAGCAGCCACGGGACTGGAGGGGCCAACGTCCTGACTTTC
D gene: NA
clone size: NA
J gene: TRBJ2-6
CDR3 length: 15
V gene: TRBV12-3/TRBV12-4

CDR3 protein: CASSFGTGGLGYTF
CDR3 DNA: TGTGCCAGCAGCTTCGGGACAGGGGGTTTAGGCTACACCTTC
D gene: TRBD1
clone size: few
J gene: TRBJ1-2
CDR3 length: 14
V gene: TRBV27

CDR3 protein: CASSNRGNRAYEQYF
CDR3 DNA: TGTGCCAGCAGTAACAGGGGGAACAGGGCCTACGAGCAGTACTTC
D gene: TRBD1
clone size: NA
J gene: TRBJ2-7
CDR3 length: 15
V gene: TRBV27

CDR3 protein: CASSETGVSYNEQFF
CDR3 DNA: TGTGCCAGCAGCGAGACAGGGGTCTCCTACAATGAGCAGTTCTTC
D gene: TRBD1
clone size: NA
J gene: TRBJ2-1
CDR3 length: 15
V gene: TRBV9

CDR3 protein: CASSQASHNEQFF
CDR3 DNA: TGTGCCAGCAGCCAAGCTAGTCACAATGAGCAGTTCTTC
D gene: NA
clone size: NA
J gene: TRBJ2-1
CDR3 length: 13
V gene: TRBV14

CDR3 protein: CATHSGGTTNEQFF
CDR3 DNA: TGTGCCACTCATAGCGGGGGAACTACAAATGAGCAGTTCTTC
D gene: TRBD2
clone size: NA
J gene: TRBJ2-1
CDR3 length: 14
V gene: TRBV6-5

CDR3 protein: CASSPETGRMEQPQHF
CDR3 DNA: TGTGCCAGCAGTCCCGAGACAGGAAGAATGGAACAGCCCCAGCATTTT
D gene: NA
clone size: NA
J gene: TRBJ1-5
CDR3 length: 16
V gene: TRBV6-6

CDR3 protein: CASSLPGQGAQEQYF
CDR3 DNA: TGTGCCAGCAGCCTACCGGGACAGGGGGCTCAGGAGCAGTACTTC
D gene: TRBD1
clone size: NA
J gene: TRBJ2-7
CDR3 length: 15
V gene: TRBV7-9

CDR3 protein: CASSEQPGPNYGYTF
CDR3 DNA: TGTGCCAGCAGTGAACAGCCGGGGCCTAACTATGGCTACACCTTC
D gene: NA
clone size: NA
J gene: TRBJ1-2
CDR3 length: 15
V gene: TRBV2

CDR3 protein: CASSQRQGKNIQYF
CDR3 DNA: TGCGCCAGCAGCCAACGACAGGGCAAAAACATTCAGTACTTC
D gene: TRBD1
clone size: few
J gene: TRBJ2-4
CDR3 length: 14
V gene: TRBV4-3

CDR3 protein: CASSPLEQFYEQYF
CDR3 DNA: TGTGCCAGCTCACCCCTCGAACAGTTCTACGAGCAGTACTTC
D gene: NA
clone size: NA
J gene: TRBJ2-7
CDR3 length: 14
V gene: TRBV18

CDR3 protein: CASSVTNRGPYNEQFF
CDR3 DNA: TGCGCCAGCAGCGTCACTAACAGGGGTCCCTACAATGAGCAGTTCTTC
D gene: TRBD1
clone size: NA
J gene: TRBJ2-1
CDR3 length: 16
V gene: TRBV4-1

CDR3 protein: CASSYGTGMDANVLTF
CDR3 DNA: TGTGCCAGCAGCTACGGGACAGGGATGGATGCCAACGTCCTGACTTTC
D gene: TRBD1
clone size: few
J gene: TRBJ2-6
CDR3 length: 16
V gene: TRBV7-8

CDR3 protein: CSAPGAIRETQYF
CDR3 DNA: TGCAGTGCCCCAGGGGCTATCAGGGAGACCCAGTACTTC
D gene: NA
clone size: few
J gene: TRBJ2-5
CDR3 length: 13
V gene: TRBV20-1

CDR3 protein: CASNLDSVGGGLRETQYF
CDR3 DNA: TGTGCCAGCAACTTAGATAGCGTTGGCGGGGGGCTGAGGGAGACCCAGTACTTC
D gene: TRBD2
clone size: once
J gene: TRBJ2-5
CDR3 length: 18
V gene: TRBV7-9

CDR3 protein: CASVGRGENTEAFF
CDR3 DNA: TGTGCCAGCGTGGGCCGTGGGGAGAACACTGAAGCTTTCTTT
D gene: NA
clone size: NA
J gene: TRBJ1-1
CDR3 length: 14
V gene: TRBV6-5

CDR3 protein: CASSLDRGGYQPQHF
CDR3 DNA: TGTGCCAGCAGCTTGGACAGGGGCGGCTATCAGCCCCAGCATTTT
D gene: TRBD1
clone size: NA
J gene: TRBJ1-5
CDR3 length: 15
V gene: TRBV7-2

CDR3 protein: CAISESSVNIQYF
CDR3 DNA: TGTGCCATCAGTGAGTCCAGTGTTAACATTCAGTACTTC
D gene: NA
clone size: few
J gene: TRBJ2-4
CDR3 length: 13
V gene: TRBV10-3

CDR3 protein: CAKNRDSTDTQYF
CDR3 DNA: TGTGCCAAAAACCGGGACAGCACAGATACGCAGTATTTT
D gene: NA
clone size: NA
J gene: TRBJ2-3
CDR3 length: 13
V gene: TRBV2

CDR3 protein: CASSWGGSGASYEQYF
CDR3 DNA: TGTGCCAGCAGCTGGGGGGGTAGCGGGGCCTCCTACGAGCAGTACTTC
D gene: TRBD2
clone size: NA
J gene: TRBJ2-7
CDR3 length: 16
V gene: TRBV7-2

CDR3 protein: CASSPGGAPLPTDTQYF
CDR3 DNA: TGCGCCAGCAGCCCGGGAGGGGCTCCCCTCCCCACAGATACGCAGTATTTT
D gene: TRBD2
clone size: NA
J gene: TRBJ2-3
CDR3 length: 17
V gene: TRBV5-1

CDR3 protein: CTSSDRGGYTF
CDR3 DNA: TGTACCAGCAGCGACAGGGGCGGCTACACCTTC
D gene: TRBD1
clone size: NA
J gene: TRBJ1-2
CDR3 length: 11
V gene: TRBV5-6

CDR3 protein: CSARDRSNPLYNEQFF
CDR3 DNA: TGCAGTGCTAGAGATCGGAGCAACCCCCTCTACAATGAGCAGTTCTTC
D gene: NA
clone size: NA
J gene: TRBJ2-1
CDR3 length: 16
V gene: TRBV20-1

CDR3 protein: CASSRTSGGAFTYEQYF
CDR3 DNA: TGTGCCAGCAGCCGCACTAGCGGGGGGGCCTTTACGTACGAGCAGTACTTC
D gene: TRBD2
clone size: NA
J gene: TRBJ2-7
CDR3 length: 17
V gene: TRBV3-1

CDR3 protein: CASSKTSGGRTGELFF
CDR3 DNA: TGCGCCAGCAGCAAGACTAGCGGGGGGCGGACCGGGGAGCTGTTTTTT
D gene: TRBD2
clone size: NA
J gene: TRBJ2-2
CDR3 length: 16
V gene: TRBV5-1

CDR3 protein: CASSQFSFSRDRAHPQFGTGELFF
CDR3 DNA: TGCGCCAGCAGTCAATTCAGCTTTAGCCGGGACAGGGCTCATCCCCAGTTTGGGACCGGGGAGCTGTTTTTT
D gene: TRBD1
clone size: NA
J gene: TRBJ2-2
CDR3 length: 24
V gene: TRBV23-1

CDR3 protein: CSAGVGGDQDTQYF
CDR3 DNA: TGCAGCGCCGGAGTCGGGGGAGACCAAGATACGCAGTATTTT
D gene: NA
clone size: few
J gene: TRBJ2-3
CDR3 length: 14
V gene: TRBV29-1

CDR3 protein: CASSPGRANYGYTF
CDR3 DNA: TGTGCCAGCAGCCCGGGACGGGCTAACTATGGCTACACCTTC
D gene: NA
clone size: NA
J gene: TRBJ1-2
CDR3 length: 14
V gene: TRBV7-2

CDR3 protein: CASSPPGNRGYEQYF
CDR3 DNA: TGTGCCAGCTCACCACCGGGGAACAGGGGGTACGAGCAGTACTTC
D gene: TRBD1
clone size: NA
J gene: TRBJ2-7
CDR3 length: 15
V gene: TRBV18

CDR3 protein: CASRPDRAHEQYF
CDR3 DNA: TGTGCCAGCAGGCCGGACAGGGCCCACGAGCAGTACTTC
D gene: TRBD1
clone size: NA
J gene: TRBJ2-7
CDR3 length: 13
V gene: TRBV6-1

CDR3 protein: CSVVMGIPSNEQFF
CDR3 DNA: TGCAGCGTTGTAATGGGGATTCCATCCAATGAGCAGTTCTTC
D gene: NA
clone size: few
J gene: TRBJ2-1
CDR3 length: 14
V gene: TRBV29-1

CDR3 protein: CSARVILNYGYTF
CDR3 DNA: TGCAGTGCTAGGGTTATCCTTAACTATGGCTACACCTTC
D gene: NA
clone size: few
J gene: TRBJ1-2
CDR3 length: 13
V gene: TRBV20-1

CDR3 protein: CASSSSGIQETQYF
CDR3 DNA: TGTGCCAGCAGTTCCTCCGGGATCCAAGAGACCCAGTACTTC
D gene: NA
clone size: few
J gene: TRBJ2-5
CDR3 length: 14
V gene: TRBV12-3/TRBV12-4

CDR3 protein: CASSYPLLADSTDTQYF
CDR3 DNA: TGTGCCAGCAGTTACCCCCTCCTAGCGGATAGCACAGATACGCAGTATTTT
D gene: TRBD2
clone size: NA
J gene: TRBJ2-3
CDR3 length: 17
V gene: TRBV6-2/TRBV6-3

CDR3 protein: CASSRLAGDYNEQFF
CDR3 DNA: TGCGCCAGCAGCAGACTAGCGGGGGACTACAATGAGCAGTTCTTC
D gene: TRBD2
clone size: NA
J gene: TRBJ2-1
CDR3 length: 15
V gene: TRBV4-3

CDR3 protein: CAISALEYEQYF
CDR3 DNA: TGTGCCATCAGTGCACTAGAATACGAGCAGTACTTC
D gene: NA
clone size: NA
J gene: TRBJ2-7
CDR3 length: 12
V gene: TRBV10-3

CDR3 protein: CLAGGRLADTQYF
CDR3 DNA: TGCCTGGCTGGCGGGAGACTGGCAGATACGCAGTATTTT
D gene: TRBD2
clone size: NA
J gene: TRBJ2-3
CDR3 length: 13
V gene: TRBV20-1

CDR3 protein: CSVPGGFDEQYF
CDR3 DNA: TGCAGCGTCCCGGGGGGATTCGACGAGCAGTACTTC
D gene: TRBD2
clone size: NA
J gene: TRBJ2-7
CDR3 length: 12
V gene: TRBV29-1

CDR3 protein: CASSLQRGESEQYF
CDR3 DNA: TGTGCCAGCAGCTTGCAACGTGGGGAAAGCGAGCAGTACTTC
D gene: NA
clone size: NA
J gene: TRBJ2-7
CDR3 length: 14
V gene: TRBV5-6

CDR3 protein: CASSFGGQGDEQYF
CDR3 DNA: TGTGCCAGCAGTTTTGGGGGCCAGGGGGACGAGCAGTACTTC
D gene: TRBD1
clone size: many
J gene: TRBJ2-7
CDR3 length: 14
V gene: TRBV12-3/TRBV12-4

CDR3 protein: CSARDQGDSQPQHF
CDR3 DNA: TGCAGTGCTAGAGATCAGGGTGACAGTCAGCCCCAGCATTTT
D gene: NA
clone size: NA
J gene: TRBJ1-5
CDR3 length: 14
V gene: TRBV20-1

CDR3 protein: CASSQRQGGNSPLHF
CDR3 DNA: TGCGCCAGCAGCCAACGACAGGGGGGGAATTCACCCCTCCACTTT
D gene: TRBD1
clone size: NA
J gene: TRBJ1-6
CDR3 length: 15
V gene: TRBV4-1

CDR3 protein: CASSWGIGTGGDKYF
CDR3 DNA: NA
D gene: NA
clone size: few
J gene: TRBJ2-7
CDR3 length: 15
V gene: TRBV7-2

CDR3 protein: CASSHYNSNQPQHF
CDR3 DNA: TGTGCCAGCAGTCATTATAATAGCAATCAGCCCCAGCATTTT
D gene: NA
clone size: few
J gene: TRBJ1-5
CDR3 length: 14
V gene: TRBV6-6

CDR3 protein: CSAEGRGPTGELFF
CDR3 DNA: TGCAGCGCAGAGGGCAGGGGGCCAACCGGGGAGCTGTTTTTT
D gene: TRBD1
clone size: NA
J gene: TRBJ2-2
CDR3 length: 14
V gene: TRBV29-1

CDR3 protein: CSVHRTVGEAFF
CDR3 DNA: TGCAGCGTCCATAGGACAGTCGGTGAAGCTTTCTTT
D gene: NA
clone size: NA
J gene: TRBJ1-1
CDR3 length: 12
V gene: TRBV29-1

CDR3 protein: CATNEQFF
CDR3 DNA: TGTGCCACTAATGAGCAGTTCTTC
D gene: NA
clone size: NA
J gene: TRBJ2-1
CDR3 length: 8
V gene: TRBV7-2

CDR3 protein: CSVAKGQGSYEQYF
CDR3 DNA: TGCAGCGTTGCCAAGGGACAGGGGTCGTACGAGCAGTACTTC
D gene: TRBD1
clone size: many
J gene: TRBJ2-7
CDR3 length: 14
V gene: TRBV29-1

CDR3 protein: CASGDPLRETQYF
CDR3 DNA: TGTGCCAGCGGGGACCCCCTCCGAGAGACCCAGTACTTC
D gene: NA
clone size: NA
J gene: TRBJ2-5
CDR3 length: 13
V gene: TRBV28

CDR3 protein: CASSLTDRRSSYEQYF
CDR3 DNA: TGTGCCAGCAGCCTAACAGACAGGCGATCCTCCTACGAGCAGTACTTC
D gene: NA
clone size: NA
J gene: TRBJ2-7
CDR3 length: 16
V gene: TRBV12-3/TRBV12-4

CDR3 protein: CASSLHGYYGYTF
CDR3 DNA: TGTGCCAGCAGCTTACACGGATACTATGGCTACACCTTC
D gene: NA
clone size: many
J gene: TRBJ1-2
CDR3 length: 13
V gene: TRBV7-9

CDR3 protein: CASSDPGTGVYEQYF
CDR3 DNA: TGTGCCAGCAGCGACCCCGGGACAGGGGTCTACGAGCAGTACTTC
D gene: TRBD1
clone size: few
J gene: TRBJ2-7
CDR3 length: 15
V gene: TRBV6-2/TRBV6-3

CDR3 protein: CATRLARNEQFF
CDR3 DNA: TGTGCCACCCGACTAGCGCGGAATGAGCAGTTCTTC
D gene: TRBD2
clone size: NA
J gene: TRBJ2-1
CDR3 length: 12
V gene: TRBV6-1